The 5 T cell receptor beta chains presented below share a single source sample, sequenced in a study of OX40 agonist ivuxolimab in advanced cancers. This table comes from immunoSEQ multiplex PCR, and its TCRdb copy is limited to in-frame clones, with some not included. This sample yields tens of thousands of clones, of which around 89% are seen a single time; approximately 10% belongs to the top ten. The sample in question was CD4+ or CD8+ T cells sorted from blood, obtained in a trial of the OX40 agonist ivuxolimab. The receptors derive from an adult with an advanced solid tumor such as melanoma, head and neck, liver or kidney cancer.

The CDR3 sequence is CASSPGTGRQPQHF. CDR3 bases: TGTGCCAGCAGTCCCGGGACAGGGAGGCAGCCCCAGCATTTT. The chain uses TRBV6-6 and TRBJ1-5; 9 positions match TRBD1. CDR1 is MNHNY, CDR2 SVGAGI, per germline (reference sequence). The CDR3 runs 14 residues. V was clipped by 5 bases and J by 7 bases; unmatched bases: 6.

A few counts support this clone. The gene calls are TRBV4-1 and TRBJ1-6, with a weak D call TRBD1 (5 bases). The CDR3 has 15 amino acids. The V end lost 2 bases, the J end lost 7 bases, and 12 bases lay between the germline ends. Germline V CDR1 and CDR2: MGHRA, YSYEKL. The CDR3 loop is CASSQSWGINSPLHF. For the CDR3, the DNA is TGCGCCAGCAGCCAATCCTGGGGGATAAATTCACCCCTCCACTTT.

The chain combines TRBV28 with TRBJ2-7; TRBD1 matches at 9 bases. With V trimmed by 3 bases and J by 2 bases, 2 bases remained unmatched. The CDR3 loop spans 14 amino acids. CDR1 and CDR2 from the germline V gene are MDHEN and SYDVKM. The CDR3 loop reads CASSFGTGTYEQYF. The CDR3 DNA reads TGTGCCAGCAGTTTCGGGACAGGGACCTACGAGCAGTACTTC.

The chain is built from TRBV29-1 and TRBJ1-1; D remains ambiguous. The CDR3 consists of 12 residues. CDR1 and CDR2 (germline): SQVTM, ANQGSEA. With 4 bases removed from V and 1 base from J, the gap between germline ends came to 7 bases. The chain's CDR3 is CSVVTENTEAFF. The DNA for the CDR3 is TGCAGCGTTGTGACCGAGAACACTGAAGCTTTCTTT. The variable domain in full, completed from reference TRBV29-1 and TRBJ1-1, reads SAVISQKPSRDICQRGTSLTIQCQVDSQVTMMFWYRQQPGQSLTLIATANQGSEATYESGFVIDKFPISRPNLTFSTLTVSNMSPEDSSIYLCSVVTENTEAFFGQGTRLTVV.

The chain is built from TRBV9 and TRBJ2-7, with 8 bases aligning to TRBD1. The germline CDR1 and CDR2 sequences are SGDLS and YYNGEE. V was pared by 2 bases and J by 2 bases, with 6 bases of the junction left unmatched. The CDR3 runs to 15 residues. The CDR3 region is CASSVGQGLAYEQYF. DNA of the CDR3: TGTGCCAGCAGCGTCGGACAGGGATTGGCCTACGAGCAGTACTTC.